This T cell receptor beta chain was recovered during a study of beta chain features in type 1 diabetes. Expressed TCRB transcripts got sequenced, as all isolated RNA was reverse transcribed. The table came from immunoSEQ multiplex PCR; TCRdb's copy has only in-frame clones and leaves some out. This table has roughly 170,000 clones, about 13% appearing once. This clone has more than one count but fewer than ten. The V end was cut by 4 bases, the J end by 0 bases, with 18 bases between. Germline CDR1 SGHRS, CDR2 YFSETQ. This CDR3 contains 17 residues. This TCR was sampled from a woman under 30 in good health. V and J are TRBV5-1 and TRBJ2-3; D remains unclear. The source material was central memory CD4+ T cells from blood. CDR3 in DNA: TGCGCCAGCAGCCCCAGTTCCGCAAAACAGAGCACAGATACGCAGTATTTT. Its protein product is CASSPSSAKQSTDTQYF.